Included here is one TCR beta chain sequence, with context. This entry belongs to a study of T cells in tuberculosis. Time point: new active TB diagnosis, blood taken before or within 7 days of starting treatment. CDR1 is LGHNA and CDR2 is YSLEER in the germline V gene. The CDR3 has 14 amino acids. V was pared by 0 bases and J by 5 bases, with 7 bases between. Assay used: immunoSEQ multiplex PCR; TCRdb lists only in-frame clones, some missing. This table holds about 22,000 clones, around 82% found once. Material: PBMCs, obtained at tuberculosis diagnosis. The clonotype was recovered from an adult with tuberculosis. The rearrangement uses TRBV4-3 and TRBJ2-2; a weak D match, TRBD2 (6 bases). This CDR3 is CASSQDGGTGELFF. CDR3 DNA sequence: TGCGCCAGCAGCCAAGATGGGGGGACCGGGGAGCTGTTTTTT.